Listed here are 8 T cell receptor beta chains from one sample, sequenced in a study of somatic mutations in cytotoxic T cells in rheumatoid arthritis. Libraries were prepared by immunoSEQ multiplex PCR; TCRdb keeps only in-frame clonotypes and omits some of them. The sample includes 18,000 or so clones, over 70% seen only once; the top ten take 21%. The sequencing input was CD8+ T cells sorted from blood. These receptors originate from a woman aged 55-69 years in good health.

V and J are TRBV6-1 and TRBJ1-1; 8 bases align to TRBD1. V lost 1 base, J lost 5 bases, and 0 bases stayed unmatched. CDR3 length: 13 residues. Germline lookup yields CDR1 MNHNS and CDR2 SASEGT. The CDR3 nucleotides read TGTGCCAGCAGTGAAGACAGGGGGACTGAAGCTTTCTTT. Its translation is CASSEDRGTEAFF.

The V and J genes are TRBV25-1 and TRBJ1-5, with 8 nucleotides matching TRBD1. The trim removed 5 bases at V and 1 base at J, leaving 1 base unmatched. The CDR3 extends over 14 amino acids. CDR1 MGHDK and CDR2 SYGVNS come from the germline V gene. The CDR3 sequence: CASSTGGSNQPQHF. CDR3 in DNA: TGTGCCAGCAGTACAGGGGGGAGCAATCAGCCCCAGCATTTT.

The chain is built from TRBV4-1 and TRBJ1-1; tentatively, D is TRBD1 (5 bases). Germline values: CDR1 MGHRA, CDR2 YSYEKL. This CDR3 is 12 amino acids long. V was cut by 5 bases and J by 8 bases, with 12 bases left in between. This CDR3 reads CASSSRGLEAFF. CDR3 in DNA: TGCGCCAGCAGCTCAAGGGGCCTGGAAGCTTTCTTT.

V usage is TRBV6-1 and J usage is TRBJ2-1; TRBD2 matches at 7 bases. This CDR3 spans 16 amino acids. Per germline, CDR1 MNHNS and CDR2 SASEGT. After removal of 3 bases from V and 3 bases from J, the junction contained 8 bases not matched to a gene. DNA for the CDR3: TGTGCCAGCAGTGAGAGGGAGGGAAGCGGCTACAATGAGCAGTTCTTC. Translated, it gives CASSEREGSGYNEQFF.

This chain uses TRBV4-2 with TRBJ1-3, with D possibly TRBD1 on 5 matching bases. This CDR3 has 15 residues. Germline lookup yields CDR1 LGHNA and CDR2 YNFKEQ. V lost 0 bases, J lost 0 bases, and 6 bases lay in between. CDR3 protein: CASSQDGGSGNTIYF. The CDR3 nucleotides read TGTGCCAGCAGCCAAGATGGGGGCTCTGGAAACACCATATATTTT.

The gene calls are TRBV5-5 and TRBJ2-5; TRBD2 matches 10 bases. V shed 0 bases and J 5 bases; nucleotides not matched to a gene: 7. The CDR3 loop spans 16 amino acids. The germline CDR1 and CDR2 sequences are SGHKS and YYEKEE (reference sequence). CDR3 DNA sequence: TGTGCCAGCAGCTTGGAATTAGCGGGGGGCGGGGAGACCCAGTACTTC. Translated: CASSLELAGGGETQYF.

A word on this clone: Distinct nucleotide sequences in the sample also encode this CDR3. The rearrangement joins TRBV29-1 to TRBJ2-2; D is undetermined. Between the trimmed V and J ends, which lost 1 base and 0 bases, there was a span of 12 bases. The CDR3 has 16 amino acids. Germline V lookup: CDR1 SQVTM, CDR2 ANQGSEA. Here the CDR3 reads CSVEAEAPSNTGELFF. The CDR3 region has the DNA TGCAGCGTTGAAGCTGAGGCACCTTCGAACACCGGGGAGCTGTTTTTT.

This clone was observed once. V gene TRBV4-2 combines with J gene TRBJ2-3; 7 bases match TRBD2. Germline V gives CDR1 LGHNA, CDR2 YNFKEQ. Trimming took 0 bases from V and 0 from J; bases not matched to a gene: 9. CDR3 length equals 18 residues. The CDR3 DNA reads as TGTGCCAGCAGCCAAGATCCGACTAGCCTTACTAGCACAGATACGCAGTATTTT. Translated, it gives CASSQDPTSLTSTDTQYF.